This T cell receptor (beta chain) was sequenced in a study of cytomegalovirus exposure and HLA in healthy donors. Looking at the study overall: Within an early data release were around 80 million unique TCRs drawn from HLA-typed donors. Among the 300 to 450 genotyped donors, 81% were placed in the Caucasian-associated ancestry cluster. Study-wide results and limits: Within a later analysis, the majority of CMV-associated TCR beta chains appeared HLA-restricted. For most TCR beta V segments, an earlier analysis put the productive rate at about 87% or about 30% of the time.

Trimming cost V 9 bases and J 2 bases, with 11 bases left between them. Germline CDR1 reads MDHEN; CDR2 reads SYDVKM. There are 12 residues in the CDR3. In the PCR, 60 Vbeta and 13 Jbeta primers were used. The table came from immunoSEQ multiplex PCR; TCRdb's copy has only in-frame clones and leaves some out. The table records 170,000 or so clones, around 83% of them present only once. To note about this clone: What it recognizes is unknown.

The clonotype was recovered from a man in his forties or fifties in good health and CMV-seronegative. The sample consisted of PBMCs. The chain recombines TRBV28 with TRBJ2-7, with D unresolved. For the CDR3, the DNA is TGTGCCAGACAGCCCGCCGCCTACGAGCAGTACTTC. It is translated as CARQPAAYEQYF.